This T cell receptor (beta chain) derives from a study of blood T cell repertoires in COVID-19. Whole-study context: Samples representing acute and convalescent COVID-19 were sourced from the United States, Italy and Spain. In each case, the material was cDNA or gDNA derived from T cells, B-cell-depleted T cells, or PBMCs.

This CDR3 contains 13 residues. Germline V gene lookup returns CDR1 SQVTM and CDR2 ANQGSEA. With 2 bases clipped from V and 7 bases from J, the junction kept 5 bases outside the gene matches. In the source study's methods: Quantification of nucleated cells was approximated via reference gene primer amplification. Produced via immunoSEQ multiplex PCR; TCRdb's table is partial and in-frame only. Clonal size and the V and J genes are those of that table, whereas D and trimming came from the DNA. Of a few hundred thousand clones in the sample, roughly nine tenths were seen once. The chain employs TRBV29-1 and TRBJ1-1; 9 bases align to TRBD1. The TCR comes from a man aged 55-75 years with acute or convalescent COVID-19. The material sequenced was peripheral blood. The CDR3 DNA follows: TGCAGCGTTGAAAAGACAGGGGGAGGTGAAGCTTTCTTT. Protein product: CSVEKTGGGEAFF.